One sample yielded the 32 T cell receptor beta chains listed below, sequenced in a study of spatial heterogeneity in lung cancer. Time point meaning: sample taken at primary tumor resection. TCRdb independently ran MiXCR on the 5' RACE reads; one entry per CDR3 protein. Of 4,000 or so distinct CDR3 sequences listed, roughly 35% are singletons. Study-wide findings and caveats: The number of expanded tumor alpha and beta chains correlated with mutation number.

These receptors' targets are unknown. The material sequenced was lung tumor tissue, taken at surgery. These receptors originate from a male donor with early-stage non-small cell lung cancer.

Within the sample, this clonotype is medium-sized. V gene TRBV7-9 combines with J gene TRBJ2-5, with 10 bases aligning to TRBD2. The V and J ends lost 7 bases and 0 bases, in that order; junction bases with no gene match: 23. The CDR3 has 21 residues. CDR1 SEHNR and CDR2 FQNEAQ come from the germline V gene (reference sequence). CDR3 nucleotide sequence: TGTGCCAGCACCCGAAGGTCAGGGCTAGCGGGAGAGGGTTGGTACCAAGAGACCCAGTACTTC. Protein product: CASTRRSGLAGEGWYQETQYF.

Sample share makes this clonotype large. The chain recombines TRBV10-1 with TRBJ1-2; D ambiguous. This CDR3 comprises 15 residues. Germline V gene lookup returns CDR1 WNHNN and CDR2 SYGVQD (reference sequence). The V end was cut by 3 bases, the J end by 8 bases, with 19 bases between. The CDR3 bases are TGCGCCAGCAGTGATTCTAGAGGACCCCCCGCGGGCTACACCTTC. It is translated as CASSDSRGPPAGYTF.

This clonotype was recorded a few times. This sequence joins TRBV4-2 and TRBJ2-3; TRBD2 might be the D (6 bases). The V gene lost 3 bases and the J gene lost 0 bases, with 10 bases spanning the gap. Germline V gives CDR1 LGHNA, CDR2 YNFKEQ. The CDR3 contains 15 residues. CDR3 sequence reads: CASSQAGTSTDTQYF. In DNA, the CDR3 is TGTGCCAGCAGCCAGGCCGGGACTAGCACAGATACGCAGTATTTT.

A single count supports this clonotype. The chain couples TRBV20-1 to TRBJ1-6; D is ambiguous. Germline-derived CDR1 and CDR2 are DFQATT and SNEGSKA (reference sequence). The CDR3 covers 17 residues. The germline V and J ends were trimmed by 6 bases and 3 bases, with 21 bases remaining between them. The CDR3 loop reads CSATDPTVGYYNSPLHF. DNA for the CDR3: TGCAGTGCCACGGACCCGACCGTCGGGTACTATAATTCACCCCTCCACTTT.

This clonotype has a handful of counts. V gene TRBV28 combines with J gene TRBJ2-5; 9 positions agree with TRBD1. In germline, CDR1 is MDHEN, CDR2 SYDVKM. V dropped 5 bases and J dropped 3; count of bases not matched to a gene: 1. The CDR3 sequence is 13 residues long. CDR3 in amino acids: CASSRDREETQYF. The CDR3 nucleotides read TGTGCCAGCAGTCGGGACAGGGAAGAGACCCAGTACTTC. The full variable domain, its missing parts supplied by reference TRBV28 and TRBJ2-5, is DVKVTQSSRYLVKRTGEKVFLECVQDMDHENMFWYRQDPGLGLRLIYFSYDVKMKEKGDIPEGYSVSREKKERFSLILESASTNQTSMYLCASSRDREETQYFGPGTRLLVL.

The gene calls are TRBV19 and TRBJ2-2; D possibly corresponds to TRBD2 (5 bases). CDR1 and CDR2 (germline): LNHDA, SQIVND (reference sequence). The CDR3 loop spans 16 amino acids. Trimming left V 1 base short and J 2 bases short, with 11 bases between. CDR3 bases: TGTGCCAGTAGTATAGGACTAACCAGAAACACCGGGGAGCTGTTTTTT. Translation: CASSIGLTRNTGELFF.

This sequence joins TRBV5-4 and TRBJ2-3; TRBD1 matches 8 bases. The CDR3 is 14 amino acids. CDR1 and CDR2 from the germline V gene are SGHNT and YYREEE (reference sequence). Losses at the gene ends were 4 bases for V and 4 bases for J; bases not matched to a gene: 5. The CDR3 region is CASSIKQGADTQYF. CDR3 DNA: TGTGCCAGCAGCATCAAACAGGGGGCAGATACGCAGTATTTT. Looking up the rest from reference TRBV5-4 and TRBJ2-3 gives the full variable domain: ETGVTQSPTHLIKTRGQQVTLRCSSQSGHNTVSWYQQALGQGPQFIFQYYREEENGRGNFPPRFSGLQFPNYSSELNVNALELDDSALYLCASSIKQGADTQYFGPGTRLTVL.

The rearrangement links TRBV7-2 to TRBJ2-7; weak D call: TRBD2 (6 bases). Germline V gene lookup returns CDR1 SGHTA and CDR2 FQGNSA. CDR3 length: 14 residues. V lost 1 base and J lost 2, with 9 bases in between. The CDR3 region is CASSLGRRAYEQYF. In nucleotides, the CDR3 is TGTGCCAGCAGCTTAGGTCGGAGGGCCTACGAGCAGTACTTC.

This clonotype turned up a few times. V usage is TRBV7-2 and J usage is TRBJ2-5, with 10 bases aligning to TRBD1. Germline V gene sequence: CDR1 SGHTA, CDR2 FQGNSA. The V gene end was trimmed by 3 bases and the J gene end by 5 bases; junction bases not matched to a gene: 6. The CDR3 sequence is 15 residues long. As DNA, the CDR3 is TGTGCCAGCAGCTTGACCGGGACAGGGGTCGAGACCCAGTACTTC. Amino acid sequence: CASSLTGTGVETQYF.

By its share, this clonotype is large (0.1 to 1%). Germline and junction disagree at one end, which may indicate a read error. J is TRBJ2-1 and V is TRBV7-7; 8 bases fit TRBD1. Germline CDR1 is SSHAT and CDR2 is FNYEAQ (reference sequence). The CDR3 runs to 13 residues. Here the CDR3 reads CASSYGQGDEQFF. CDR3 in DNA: TGTGCTAGCAGCTATGGACAGGGTGATGAGCAGTTCTTC.

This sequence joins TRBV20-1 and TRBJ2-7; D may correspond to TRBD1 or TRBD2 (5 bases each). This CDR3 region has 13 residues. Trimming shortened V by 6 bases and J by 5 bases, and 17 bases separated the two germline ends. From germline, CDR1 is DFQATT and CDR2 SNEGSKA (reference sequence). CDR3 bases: TGCAGTGCAAGCAGGGCGGGCAGGGACGAGCAGTACTTC. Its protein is CSASRAGRDEQYF.

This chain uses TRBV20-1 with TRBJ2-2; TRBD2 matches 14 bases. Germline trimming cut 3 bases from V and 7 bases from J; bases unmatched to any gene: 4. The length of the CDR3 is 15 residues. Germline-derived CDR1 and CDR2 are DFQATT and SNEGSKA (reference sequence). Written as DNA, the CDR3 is TGCAGTGCTAGTGGGACTAGCGGGAGAGGCGGGGAGCTGTTTTTT. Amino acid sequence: CSASGTSGRGGELFF.

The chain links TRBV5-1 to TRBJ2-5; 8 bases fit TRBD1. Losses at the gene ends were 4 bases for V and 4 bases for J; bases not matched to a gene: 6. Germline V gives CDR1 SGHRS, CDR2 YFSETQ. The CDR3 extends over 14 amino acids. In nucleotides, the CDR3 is TGCGCCAGCAGCCCAGGACAGGGAAGAGAGACCCAGTACTTC. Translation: CASSPGQGRETQYF.

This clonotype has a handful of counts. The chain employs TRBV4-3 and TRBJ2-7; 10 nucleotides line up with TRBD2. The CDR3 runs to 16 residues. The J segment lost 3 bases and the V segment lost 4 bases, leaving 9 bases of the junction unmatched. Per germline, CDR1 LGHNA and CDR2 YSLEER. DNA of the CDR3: TGCGCCAGCAGCCCCACCGGGACTAGCGCTCTCTACGAGCAGTACTTC. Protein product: CASSPTGTSALYEQYF.

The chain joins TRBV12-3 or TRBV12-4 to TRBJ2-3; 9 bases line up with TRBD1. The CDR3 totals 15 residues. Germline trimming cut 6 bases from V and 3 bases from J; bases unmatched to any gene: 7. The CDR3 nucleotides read TGTGCCAGCAGCCGGACAGGGGTCCAAACAGATACGCAGTATTTT. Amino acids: CASSRTGVQTDTQYF.

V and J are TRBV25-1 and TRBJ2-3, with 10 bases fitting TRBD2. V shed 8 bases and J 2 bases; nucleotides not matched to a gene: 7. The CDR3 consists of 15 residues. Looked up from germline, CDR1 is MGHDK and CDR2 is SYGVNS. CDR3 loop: CASSFLAGVTDTQYF. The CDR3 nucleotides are TGTGCCAGCTCTTTTCTAGCGGGAGTCACAGATACGCAGTATTTT.

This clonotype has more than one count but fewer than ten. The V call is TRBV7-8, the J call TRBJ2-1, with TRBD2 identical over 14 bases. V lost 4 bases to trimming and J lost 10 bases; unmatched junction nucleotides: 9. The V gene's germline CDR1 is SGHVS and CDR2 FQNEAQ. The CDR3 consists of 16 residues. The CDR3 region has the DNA TGTGCCAGCAGCTCCGAACCGGGACTAGCGGGAGTAGAGCAGTTCTTC. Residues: CASSSEPGLAGVEQFF.

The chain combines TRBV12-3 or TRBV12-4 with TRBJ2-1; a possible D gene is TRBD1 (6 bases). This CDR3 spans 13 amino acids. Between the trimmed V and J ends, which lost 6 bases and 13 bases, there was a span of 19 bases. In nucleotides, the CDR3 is TGTGCCAGCAGGCCTACCACAGGGCGTGGTCAGTTCTTC. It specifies CASRPTTGRGQFF.

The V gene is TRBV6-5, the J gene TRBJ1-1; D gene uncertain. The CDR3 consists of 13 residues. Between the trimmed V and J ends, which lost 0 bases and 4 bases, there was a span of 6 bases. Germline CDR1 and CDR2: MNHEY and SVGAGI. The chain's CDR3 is CASSYSEVTEAFF. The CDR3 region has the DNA TGTGCCAGCAGTTACTCTGAAGTCACTGAAGCTTTCTTT.

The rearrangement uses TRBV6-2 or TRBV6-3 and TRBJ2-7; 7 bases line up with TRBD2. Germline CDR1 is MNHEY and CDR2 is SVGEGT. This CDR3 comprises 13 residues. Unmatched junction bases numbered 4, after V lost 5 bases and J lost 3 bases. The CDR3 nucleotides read TGTGCCAGCAGTCGCGGGGGTTTCTACGAGCAGTACTTC. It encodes CASSRGGFYEQYF.

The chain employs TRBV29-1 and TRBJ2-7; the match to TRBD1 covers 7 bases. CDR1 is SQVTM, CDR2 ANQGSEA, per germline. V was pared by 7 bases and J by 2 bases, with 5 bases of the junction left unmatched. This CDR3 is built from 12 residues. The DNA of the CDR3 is TGCAGCGCCTTGACAGGGCCCTACGAGCAGTACTTC. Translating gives CSALTGPYEQYF.

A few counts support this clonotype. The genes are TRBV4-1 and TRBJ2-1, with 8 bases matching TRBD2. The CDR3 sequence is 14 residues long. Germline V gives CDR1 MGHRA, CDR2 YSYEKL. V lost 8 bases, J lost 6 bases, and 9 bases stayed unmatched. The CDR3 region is CASRRGGIVNEQFF. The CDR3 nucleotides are TGCGCCAGCCGCCGGGGGGGCATTGTCAATGAGCAGTTCTTC.

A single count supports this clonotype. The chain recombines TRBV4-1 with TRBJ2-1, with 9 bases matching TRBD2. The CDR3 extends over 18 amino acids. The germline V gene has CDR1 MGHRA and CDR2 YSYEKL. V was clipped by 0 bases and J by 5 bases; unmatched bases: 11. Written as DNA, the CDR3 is TGCGCCAGCAGCCAAGATATCCCGGCTAGCGGGAACCACAATGAGCAGTTCTTC. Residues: CASSQDIPASGNHNEQFF.

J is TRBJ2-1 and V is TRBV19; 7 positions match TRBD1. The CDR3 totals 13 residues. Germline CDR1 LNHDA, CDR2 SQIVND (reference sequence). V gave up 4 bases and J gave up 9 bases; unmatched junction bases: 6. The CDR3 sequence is CASSTTDRLEQFF. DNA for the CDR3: TGTGCCAGTAGTACCACGGACAGGCTTGAGCAGTTCTTC.

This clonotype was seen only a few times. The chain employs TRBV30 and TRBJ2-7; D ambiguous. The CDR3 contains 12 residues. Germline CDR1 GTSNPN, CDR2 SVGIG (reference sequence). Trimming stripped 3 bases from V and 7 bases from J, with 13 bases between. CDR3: CAWSSGLREQYF. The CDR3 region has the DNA TGTGCCTGGAGCTCCGGGTTACGGGAGCAGTACTTC. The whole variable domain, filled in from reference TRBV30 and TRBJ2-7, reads SQTIHQWPATLVQPVGSPLSLECTVEGTSNPNLYWYRQAAGRGLQLLFYSVGIGQISSEVPQNLSASRPQDRQFILSSKKLLLSDSGFYLCAWSSGLREQYFGPGTRLTVT.

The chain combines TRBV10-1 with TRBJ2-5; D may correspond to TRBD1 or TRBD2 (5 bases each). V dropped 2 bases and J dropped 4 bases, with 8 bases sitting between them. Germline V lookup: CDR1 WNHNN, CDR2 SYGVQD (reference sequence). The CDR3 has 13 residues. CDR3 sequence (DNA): TGCGCCAGCAGTGAGGAGGGGAGAGAGACCCAGTACTTC. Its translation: CASSEEGRETQYF.

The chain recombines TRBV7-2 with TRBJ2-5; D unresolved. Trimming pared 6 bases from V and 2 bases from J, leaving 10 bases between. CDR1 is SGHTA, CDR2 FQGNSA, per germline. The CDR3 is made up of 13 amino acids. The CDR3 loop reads CASSPSKQETQYF. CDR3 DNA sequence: TGTGCCAGCAGTCCTAGTAAACAAGAGACCCAGTACTTC.

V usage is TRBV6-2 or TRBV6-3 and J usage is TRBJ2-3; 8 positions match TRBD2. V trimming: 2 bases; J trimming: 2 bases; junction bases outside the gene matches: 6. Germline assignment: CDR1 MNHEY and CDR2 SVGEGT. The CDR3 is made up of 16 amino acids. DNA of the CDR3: TGTGCCAGCAGTTACGGTCCAGCGGGGGACACAGATACGCAGTATTTT. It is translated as CASSYGPAGDTDTQYF.

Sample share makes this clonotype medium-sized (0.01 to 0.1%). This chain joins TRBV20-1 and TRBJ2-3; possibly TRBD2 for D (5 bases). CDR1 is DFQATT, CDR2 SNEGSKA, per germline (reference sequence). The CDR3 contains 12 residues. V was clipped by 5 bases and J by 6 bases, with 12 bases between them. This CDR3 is CSAGELADTQYF. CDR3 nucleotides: TGCAGTGCTGGGGAGCTGGCTGATACGCAGTATTTT.

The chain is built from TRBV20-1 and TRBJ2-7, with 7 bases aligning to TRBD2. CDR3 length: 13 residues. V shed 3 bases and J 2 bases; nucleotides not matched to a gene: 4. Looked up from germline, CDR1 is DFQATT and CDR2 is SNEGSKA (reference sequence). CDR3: CSASEAGPYEQYF. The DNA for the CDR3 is TGCAGTGCTAGCGAAGCGGGACCCTACGAGCAGTACTTC.

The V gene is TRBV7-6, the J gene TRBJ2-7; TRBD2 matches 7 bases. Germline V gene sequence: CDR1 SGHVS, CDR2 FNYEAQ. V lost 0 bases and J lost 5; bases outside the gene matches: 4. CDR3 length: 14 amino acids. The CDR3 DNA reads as TGTGCCAGCAGCTTAGCGGGAGGGCCTGACGAGCAGTACTTC. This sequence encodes CASSLAGGPDEQYF.

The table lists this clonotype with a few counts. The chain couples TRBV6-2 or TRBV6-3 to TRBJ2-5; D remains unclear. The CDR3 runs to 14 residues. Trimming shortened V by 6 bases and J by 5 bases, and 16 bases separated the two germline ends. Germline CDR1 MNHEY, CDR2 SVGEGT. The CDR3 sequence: CASRSSGTGETQYF. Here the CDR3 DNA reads TGTGCCAGCAGATCATCCGGAACCGGGGAGACCCAGTACTTC.